A selection of T cell receptor beta chains follows, all from one sample in a study of PD-1 blockade in classical Hodgkin lymphoma. Clones were read by immunoSEQ multiplex PCR, and TCRdb kept only the in-frame ones, dropping some. Of tens of thousands of clones in the sample, approximately 92% were seen once. The sequenced sample consisted of CD4+ T cells from blood. Source of these receptors: a human donor with classical Hodgkin lymphoma. Each CDR3 is given without its conserved first and last residue.

13,TRBV7-9,ASSNPGTAKETQY
15,TRBV11-2,ASSLPSTGRGTDTQY
16,TRBV5-6,ASTGQGGSTFLTDTQY
12,TRBV7-6,ASSLGLAGYEQY
14,TRBV19,ASSPGTSGNTGELF
11,TRBV29-1,SVSPGVDQPQH
14,TRBV5-1,ASSLGESSYNSPLH
12,TRBV11-3,ASSLVNTYNEQF
15,TRBV11-2,ASSWRAGAYPTDTQY
10,TRBV30,AWSPPAGELF
12,TRBV28,ASSRQGSGTEAF
13,TRBV5-1,ASSLPSGGPETQY
12,TRBV5-1,ASSSDTLNTEAF
12,TRBV5-1,ASSFNFPYNEQF
15,TRBV12-2,ASRLGIGGRAEYTQY
13,TRBV11-2,ASSTSGGRTDTQY
13,TRBV11-2,ASSLAGGTNEKLF
13,TRBV19,ASSIGRGPTDTQY
10,TRBV4-1,ASSQLNYGYT
13,TRBV6-6,ASSFVSGTGYGYT
9,TRBV11-3,ASSSGGKQY
13,TRBV28,ASSYTGGRQETQY
11,TRBV6-1,ASSEDGRVLQH
11,TRBV6-6,ASSTAGANVLT
14,TRBV4-1,ASSQEPLWEGSEQY
12,TRBV30,ACNGGAWSYEQY
13,TRBV2,ASGEAGPSYNEQF
15,TRBV4-3,ASSQDRGQGVGGELF
14,TRBV18,ASSPRTGSSYNEQF
13,TRBV7-2,ASSLGTGRRETQY
13,TRBV18,ASSPGGLAPYEQY
13,TRBV7-9,ASSLVVSRGGEQF
12,TRBV6-1,ASSEGLGNYEQY
12,TRBV7-2,ASSLVGGRDEQF
13,TRBV7-2,ASSSAGTVYNEQF
13,TRBV5-1,ASNPGGTSSYEQY